The entry that follows covers one T cell receptor (beta chain) sequence. These data originate in a study of CXCR3-negative and CXCR3-positive naive CD8 T cells. Study overall: TRB reads totalled about 140 million, about 1.5 +/- 0.3 million per library.

The length of the CDR3 is 13 residues. Germline loops: CDR1 MNHNY, CDR2 SVGAGI (reference sequence). Libraries were UMI-labeled 5' RACE TRB cDNA. TCRdb reprocessed the 5' RACE reads and reports one entry per CDR3 protein, with no DNA. The sample is made up of 65,000 to 85,000 distinct CDR3 sequences, and the top ten hold about 1.5% of it. The sample taken for sequencing was naive CXCR3- CD8+ T cells from blood. Subset meaning: CD45RO-CCR7+CD27+CD95- naive CD8+ T cells lacking CXCR3 (TNR3-). The receptor was derived from a human donor in good health. Some clones in this sample may be carry-over from other donors' samples. The chain recombines TRBV6-6 with TRBJ1-2. CDR3 protein: CASSYGANYGYTF.